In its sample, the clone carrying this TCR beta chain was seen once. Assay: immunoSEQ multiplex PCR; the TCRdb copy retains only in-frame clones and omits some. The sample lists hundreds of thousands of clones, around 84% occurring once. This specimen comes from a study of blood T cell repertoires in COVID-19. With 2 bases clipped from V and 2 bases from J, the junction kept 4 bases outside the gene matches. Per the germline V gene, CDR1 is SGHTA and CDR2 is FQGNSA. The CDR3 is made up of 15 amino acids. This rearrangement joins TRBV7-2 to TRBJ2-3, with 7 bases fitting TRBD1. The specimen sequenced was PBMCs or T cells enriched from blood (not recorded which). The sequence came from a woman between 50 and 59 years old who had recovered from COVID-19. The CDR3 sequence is CASSLQTGVTDTQYF. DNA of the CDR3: TGTGCCAGCAGCTTACAAACAGGGGTCACAGATACGCAGTATTTT.